The subject of this entry is one T cell receptor beta chain. Its antigen remains unidentified. These data belong to a study of OX40 agonist ivuxolimab in advanced cancers. Study context: Of the participants, approximately 44% had some prior anti-PD-1, anti-PD-L1 or anti-CTLA-4 therapy, which was allowed.

Assay used: immunoSEQ multiplex PCR; TCRdb lists only in-frame clones, some missing. This sample has 45,000 or so clones, with approximately 91% found just once. The CDR3 contains 14 residues. Germline lookup yields CDR1 SGHTA and CDR2 FQGNSA. The ends were cut back, 1 base at V and 1 base at J, with 8 bases in the middle. Study findings and constraints: Within 6 weeks, CD4+ and CD8+ blood T cells expanded clonally at 0.1 to 3.0 mg/kg. It was also the case that some nonresponders had low normalized T-cell clonal expansion. Relative to CD4+, CD8+ T cells held more expanded clones on average.

This receptor was identified in an adult with an advanced solid tumor such as melanoma, head and neck, liver or kidney cancer. The chain carries TRBV7-2 and TRBJ2-7; maybe TRBD2 (6 bases). Here the sequenced sample was CD4+ or CD8+ T cells sorted from blood, taken in a trial of the OX40 agonist ivuxolimab. CDR3 bases: TGTGCCAGCAGCTTAGTGGAGGGATCCTACGAGCAGTACTTC. This translates into CASSLVEGSYEQYF.